This TCR beta chain was recorded in a study of molecular identifiers for immune sequencing clone quantification. Study results and caveats: For highly expanded clones, sizes could be underestimated when identical TCR molecules share a barcode.

Germline V gives CDR1 LGHNA, CDR2 YSLEER. This CDR3 spans 17 amino acids. Regarding this clonotype: Its specificity is unknown. The junction departs from germline at one end; a sequencing error may be responsible.

In preparing bulk TCR libraries, previously described methods and listed TCR primers were used. MiXCR was run by TCRdb on the PCR reads, yielding one entry per CDR3 protein. The sample consists of about half a million distinct CDR3 sequences, around 23% of them appearing once. Sorted naive CD8 T cells were those defined as CD8+CD4-CCR7+CD45RA+. Sequenced: naive CD8+ T cells from blood, with Jurkat cell RNA spiked in. Regarding subset: FACS-sorted CD8+CD4-CCR7+CD45RA+ naive T cells. This chain uses TRBV4-3 with TRBJ2-1, with D possibly being TRBD1 or TRBD2 (5 bases each). The TCR comes from a human donor in good health. Some libraries in this study had Jurkat cell RNA spiked in. The CDR3 nucleotides read TGCGTCAGCAGCCAAGAAGGTCGGGGCGCCACTTACAATGAGCAGTTCTTC. Residues: CVSSQEGRGATYNEQFF.